A selection of T cell receptor beta chains follows, all from one sample in a study of radiotherapy plus CTLA-4 blockade in lung cancer. Profiling relied on immunoSEQ multiplex PCR, and the TCRdb table lists in-frame clones only, not all of them. The sample records under 70,000 clones, about 80% being singletons. This specimen was peripheral blood, taken from a patient treated with radiotherapy plus ipilimumab. The receptor source for this set is a human donor with non-small cell lung cancer who had a complete response to radiotherapy plus ipilimumab. Both conserved end residues are part of each CDR3. The D gene is left open where the match is weak. Clone size is shown for a subset of rows, as once, few, many or a class of expanded clone.

v_call: TRBV5-8
d_call: NA
j_call: TRBJ2-7
cdr3_length: 13
clone_size: few
cdr3_aa: CASSSANDYEQYF
cdr3_nt: TGTGCCAGCAGCTCGGCCAATGACTACGAGCAGTACTTC

v_call: TRBV25-1
d_call: TRBD2
j_call: TRBJ2-3
cdr3_length: 15
clone_size: NA
cdr3_aa: CASSDGGGAGDTQYF
cdr3_nt: TGTGCCAGCAGTGATGGCGGGGGGGCCGGAGATACGCAGTATTTT

v_call: TRBV28
d_call: TRBD1
j_call: TRBJ2-1
cdr3_length: 14
clone_size: NA
cdr3_aa: CASSADRGYNEQFF
cdr3_nt: TGTGCCAGCAGTGCGGACAGGGGCTATAATGAGCAGTTCTTC

v_call: TRBV12-5
d_call: NA
j_call: TRBJ2-3
cdr3_length: 13
clone_size: NA
cdr3_aa: CASGSPYTDTQYF
cdr3_nt: TGTGCTAGTGGCTCCCCTTACACAGATACGCAGTATTTT

v_call: TRBV5-4
d_call: TRBD1
j_call: TRBJ1-2
cdr3_length: 16
clone_size: NA
cdr3_aa: CASSSQTGVQYYGYTF
cdr3_nt: TGTGCCAGCAGCTCACAAACAGGGGTTCAGTACTATGGCTACACCTTC

v_call: TRBV9
d_call: NA
j_call: TRBJ1-6
cdr3_length: 16
clone_size: NA
cdr3_aa: CASSQLEGNYNSPLHF
cdr3_nt: TGTGCCAGCAGCCAACTGGAGGGGAACTATAATTCACCCCTCCACTTT

v_call: TRBV4-3
d_call: NA
j_call: TRBJ1-1
cdr3_length: 15
clone_size: NA
cdr3_aa: CASSQVGEGNTEAFF
cdr3_nt: TGCGCCAGCAGCCAAGTAGGTGAGGGGAACACTGAAGCTTTCTTT

v_call: TRBV5-6
d_call: TRBD1
j_call: TRBJ2-2
cdr3_length: 14
clone_size: NA
cdr3_aa: CASSLGQGAGELFF
cdr3_nt: TGTGCCAGCAGCTTGGGTCAGGGGGCCGGGGAGCTGTTTTTT

v_call: TRBV19
d_call: TRBD2
j_call: TRBJ2-5
cdr3_length: 15
clone_size: NA
cdr3_aa: CASSRTSGSWETQYF
cdr3_nt: TGTGCCAGTTCACGGACTAGCGGGTCTTGGGAGACCCAGTACTTC

v_call: TRBV7-2
d_call: NA
j_call: TRBJ2-7
cdr3_length: 14
clone_size: NA
cdr3_aa: CASSSQGLVYEQYF
cdr3_nt: TGTGCCAGCAGTTCTCAGGGACTCGTTTACGAGCAGTACTTC

v_call: TRBV19
d_call: NA
j_call: TRBJ1-4
cdr3_length: 14
clone_size: NA
cdr3_aa: CASSLRGGNEKLFF
cdr3_nt: TGTGCCAGTAGTCTTAGGGGGGGGAATGAAAAACTGTTTTTT

v_call: TRBV12-5
d_call: NA
j_call: TRBJ2-1
cdr3_length: 13
clone_size: NA
cdr3_aa: CATQSHNNDEQFF
cdr3_nt: TGTGCTACCCAGTCTCACAACAATGATGAGCAGTTCTTC

v_call: TRBV4-3
d_call: NA
j_call: TRBJ2-3
cdr3_length: 14
clone_size: NA
cdr3_aa: CASSQEFPPRVEYF
cdr3_nt: TGCGCCAGCAGCCAAGAATTCCCCCCCCGGGTCGAGTATTTT

v_call: TRBV4-3
d_call: TRBD1
j_call: TRBJ1-5
cdr3_length: 16
clone_size: NA
cdr3_aa: CASSHRYQGGNQPQHF
cdr3_nt: TGCGCCAGCAGCCACCGATATCAGGGGGGCAATCAGCCCCAGCATTTT

v_call: TRBV18
d_call: TRBD1
j_call: TRBJ1-3
cdr3_length: 16
clone_size: few
cdr3_aa: CASSARGYQAGNTIYF
cdr3_nt: TGTGCCAGCTCAGCCAGGGGGTATCAAGCCGGAAACACCATATATTTT

v_call: TRBV6-5
d_call: NA
j_call: TRBJ1-1
cdr3_length: 13
clone_size: NA
cdr3_aa: CASSYSEGSEAFF
cdr3_nt: TGTGCCAGCAGTTACTCGGAGGGGTCTGAAGCTTTCTTT

v_call: TRBV11-3
d_call: TRBD1
j_call: TRBJ2-7
cdr3_length: 17
clone_size: NA
cdr3_aa: CASSRLTGGMSSYEQYF
cdr3_nt: TGTGCCAGCAGCCGCTTGACAGGGGGCATGAGTTCCTACGAGCAGTACTTC

v_call: TRBV30
d_call: TRBD2
j_call: TRBJ2-5
cdr3_length: 16
clone_size: NA
cdr3_aa: CAWSAGTSGRSETQYF
cdr3_nt: TGTGCCTGGAGCGCCGGGACTAGCGGGAGATCGGAGACCCAGTACTTC

v_call: TRBV11-3
d_call: NA
j_call: TRBJ2-6
cdr3_length: 13
clone_size: NA
cdr3_aa: CASSPGGANVLTF
cdr3_nt: TGTGCCAGCAGTCCGGGTGGGGCCAACGTCCTGACTTTC

v_call: TRBV11-2
d_call: NA
j_call: TRBJ1-2
cdr3_length: 12
clone_size: NA
cdr3_aa: CASSQSYYGYTF
cdr3_nt: TGTGCCAGCAGCCAGTCCTACTATGGCTACACCTTC

v_call: TRBV11-3
d_call: TRBD2
j_call: TRBJ2-2
cdr3_length: 18
clone_size: once
cdr3_aa: CASSGDPLAGVGTGELFF
cdr3_nt: TGTGCCAGCAGTGGGGATCCTCTAGCGGGAGTCGGTACCGGGGAGCTGTTTTTT

v_call: TRBV18
d_call: TRBD1
j_call: TRBJ1-2
cdr3_length: 13
clone_size: NA
cdr3_aa: CASSPGQGYGYTF
cdr3_nt: TGTGCCAGCTCACCGGGACAGGGGTATGGCTACACCTTC

v_call: TRBV7-8
d_call: NA
j_call: TRBJ2-6
cdr3_length: 15
clone_size: NA
cdr3_aa: CASSHSDSGANVLTF
cdr3_nt: TGTGCCAGCAGCCACAGTGACTCTGGGGCCAACGTCCTGACTTTC

v_call: TRBV6-5
d_call: NA
j_call: TRBJ1-2
cdr3_length: 12
clone_size: NA
cdr3_aa: CASSIQGYGYTF
cdr3_nt: TGTGCCAGCAGTATCCAGGGTTATGGCTACACCTTC

v_call: TRBV18
d_call: NA
j_call: TRBJ2-5
cdr3_length: 14
clone_size: NA
cdr3_aa: CASSPPNSAETQYF
cdr3_nt: TGTGCCAGCTCACCACCTAACAGTGCAGAGACCCAGTACTTC

v_call: TRBV7-9
d_call: TRBD1
j_call: TRBJ2-7
cdr3_length: 16
clone_size: once
cdr3_aa: CASSPLGADRGYEQYF
cdr3_nt: TGTGCCAGCAGCCCCCTAGGGGCGGACAGGGGCTACGAGCAGTACTTC

v_call: TRBV7-9
d_call: NA
j_call: TRBJ2-3
cdr3_length: 17
clone_size: NA
cdr3_aa: CASSLVEGGPSTDTQYF
cdr3_nt: TGTGCCAGCAGCTTAGTCGAGGGGGGCCCGAGCACAGATACGCAGTATTTT

v_call: TRBV9
d_call: TRBD2
j_call: TRBJ2-1
cdr3_length: 15
clone_size: NA
cdr3_aa: CASSVASGINNEQFF
cdr3_nt: TGTGCCAGCAGCGTAGCTAGCGGGATTAACAATGAGCAGTTCTTC